One sample yielded the 18 T cell receptor beta chains listed below, sequenced in a study of CD8 T cells in Susac syndrome. With random hexamers, roughly 0.45 to 1 ug RNA was reverse transcribed. One entry per CDR3 protein results from TCRdb running MiXCR on the immunoSEQ multiplex PCR reads. The table lists approximately 260,000 distinct CDR3 sequences, approximately 95% of them singletons. What was sequenced was CD4+ T cells from PBMCs. These receptors all come from a human donor with Susac syndrome.

The V call is TRBV20-1, the J call TRBJ2-5; TRBD2 agrees at 8 bases. J was trimmed by 1 base and V by 5 bases; bases with no gene match: 6. The CDR3 has 14 amino acids. The germline CDR1 and CDR2 sequences are DFQATT and SNEGSKA (reference sequence). DNA for the CDR3: TGCAGTGCTCACAGCGGGAGACCCCAAGAGACCCAGTACTTC. Protein sequence: CSAHSGRPQETQYF.

V is TRBV11-3 and J is TRBJ2-1; weak D call: TRBD2 (5 bases). The CDR3 is 15 residues long. Trimming removed 5 bases from V and 4 bases from J, with 15 bases in between. CDR1 is SGHNT, CDR2 YENEEA, per germline. The CDR3 sequence is CASSPSPGSYNEQFF. The CDR3 nucleotides are TGTGCCAGCAGCCCCTCACCGGGATCTTACAATGAGCAGTTCTTC. Full variable domain (rest looked up from reference TRBV11-3 and TRBJ2-1): EAGVVQSPRYKIIEKKQPVAFWCNPISGHNTLYWYLQNLGQGPELLIRYENEEAVDDSQLPKDRFSAERLKGVDSTLKIQPAELGDSAVYLCASSPSPGSYNEQFFGPGTRLTVL.

This rearrangement joins TRBV20-1 to TRBJ2-1; perhaps TRBD2 as D (7 bases). The CDR3 has 15 amino acids. The germline V gene has CDR1 DFQATT and CDR2 SNEGSKA (reference sequence). V dropped 6 bases and J dropped 8 bases, with 23 bases sitting between them. The CDR3 here is CSAIPWGRETDEQFF. The CDR3 DNA is TGCAGTGCAATCCCATGGGGGCGGGAGACGGATGAGCAGTTCTTC.

The V call is TRBV20-1, the J call TRBJ2-5, with 8 bases aligning to TRBD1. The V gene's germline CDR1 is DFQATT and CDR2 SNEGSKA (reference sequence). Trimming cost V 6 bases and J 5 bases; bases outside gene matches: 11. This CDR3 region has 14 residues. CDR3 in DNA: TGCAGTGCGCGCCACAGACAGGGGTGGGAGACCCAGTACTTC. This codes for CSARHRQGWETQYF.

The chain employs TRBV29-1 and TRBJ1-1; D gene uncertain. Germline CDR1 SQVTM, CDR2 ANQGSEA. Trimming took off 6 bases at V and 3 bases at J, with 11 bases between the two ends. This CDR3 contains 12 residues. Written as DNA, the CDR3 is TGCAGCGTCGCGGTGAGCCACACTGAAGCTTTCTTT. Protein: CSVAVSHTEAFF.

The chain combines TRBV5-6 with TRBJ2-2; possibly TRBD1 for D (5 bases). V was clipped by 5 bases and J by 0 bases, with 11 bases between them. The CDR3 is 15 residues long. Germline V gives CDR1 SGHDT, CDR2 YYEEEE. CDR3 sequence: CASRHQGANTGELFF. CDR3 nucleotide sequence: TGTGCCAGCAGGCACCAGGGCGCGAACACCGGGGAGCTGTTTTTT. Full variable domain (missing parts from reference TRBV5-6 and TRBJ2-2): DAGVTQSPTHLIKTRGQQVTLRCSPKSGHDTVSWYQQALGQGPQFIFQYYEEEERQRGNFPDRFSGHQFPNYSSELNVNALLLGDSALYLCASRHQGANTGELFFGEGSRLTVL.

This rearrangement joins TRBV9 to TRBJ2-7; 8 bases are shared with TRBD2. Germline CDR1 SGDLS, CDR2 YYNGEE. This CDR3 is 15 amino acids long. With 2 bases clipped from V and 6 bases from J, the junction kept 10 bases outside the gene matches. This CDR3 is CASSVGPGLVGEQYF. In DNA, the CDR3 is TGTGCCAGCAGCGTGGGACCGGGACTAGTAGGCGAGCAGTACTTC.

V is TRBV4-1 and J is TRBJ2-1; a weak D match, TRBD2 (7 bases). The V and J ends lost 5 bases and 6 bases respectively, with 17 bases between them. Germline CDR1 MGHRA, CDR2 YSYEKL. The CDR3 consists of 15 residues. In DNA, the CDR3 is TGCGCCAGCAGCATGGGGGGGGCGCGGGGCAATGAGCAGTTCTTC. It yields the protein CASSMGGARGNEQFF.

This clonotype occurred once. The chain recombines TRBV18 with TRBJ1-1; no clear D gene. Germline V gene sequence: CDR1 KGHSH, CDR2 LQKENI. The CDR3 contains 13 residues. V lost 5 bases and J lost 1, with 8 bases in between. CDR3 loop: CASSDVRNTEAFF. CDR3 nucleotides: TGTGCCAGCTCAGACGTCCGGAACACTGAAGCTTTCTTT. Full variable domain (rest looked up from reference TRBV18 and TRBJ1-1): NAGVMQNPRHLVRRRGQEARLRCSPMKGHSHVYWYRQLPEEGLKFMVYLQKENIIDESGMPKERFSAEFPKEGPSILRIQQVVRGDSAAYFCASSDVRNTEAFFGQGTRLTVV.

The chain employs TRBV27 and TRBJ2-1, with D perhaps TRBD2 (5 bases). The germline gives CDR1 MNHEY, CDR2 SMNVEV (reference sequence). CDR3 length: 12 amino acids. V lost 6 bases and J 12 bases, leaving 15 bases between the germline ends. CDR3 nucleotides: TGTGCCAGCAGCGAATCAACTAGGGCGCAGTTCTTC. It is translated as CASSESTRAQFF.

This clonotype was recorded once. V and J are TRBV2 and TRBJ2-1, with 7 bases aligning to TRBD1. The CDR3 contains 13 residues. Germline V gives CDR1 SNHLY, CDR2 FYNNEI. J was trimmed by 7 bases and V by 8 bases; bases with no gene match: 8. The CDR3 nucleotides read TGTGCCAGCCGACAGGGCCCCGAAAATGAGCAGTTCTTC. Translation gives CASRQGPENEQFF.

The J gene is TRBJ2-5, the V gene TRBV7-8, with a tentative D call TRBD2 (6 bases). Deletions cut 1 base from V and 5 bases from J, with 14 bases between. CDR1 and CDR2 from the germline V gene are SGHVS and FQNEAQ. The CDR3 sequence is 15 residues long. In DNA, the CDR3 is TGTGCCAGCAGCTTAGACAGCGGGCAGCAGGAGACCCAGTACTTC. It specifies CASSLDSGQQETQYF.

This chain joins TRBV5-1 and TRBJ1-2, with D unresolved. Germline CDR1 and CDR2: SGHRS and YFSETQ. The CDR3 sequence is 14 residues long. The ends were cut back, 1 base at V and 5 bases at J, with 12 bases in the middle. CDR3 in DNA: TGCGCCAGCAGCTTGACCGAACTTGGGTATGGCTACACCTTC. This encodes CASSLTELGYGYTF.

The V gene is TRBV20-1, the J gene TRBJ1-1; D is undetermined. Trimming stripped 1 base from V and 10 bases from J, with 10 bases between. Germline V gene data show CDR1 as DFQATT and CDR2 as SNEGSKA (reference sequence). This CDR3 has 11 amino acids. DNA for the CDR3: TGCAGTGCTAGAGGCGCACCGGTAGCTTTCTTT. Translating it yields CSARGAPVAFF.

The J gene is TRBJ2-1, the V gene TRBV4-2, with D maybe TRBD2 (5 bases). The CDR3 totals 14 residues. From germline, CDR1 is LGHNA and CDR2 YNFKEQ. The V gene lost 0 bases and the J gene lost 4 bases, with 7 bases spanning the gap. CDR3 protein: CASSQDTSYNEQFF. CDR3 nucleotides: TGTGCCAGCAGCCAAGACACTAGTTACAATGAGCAGTTCTTC.

The chain combines TRBV4-1 with TRBJ2-1, with a tentative D call TRBD1 (5 bases). Looked up from germline, CDR1 is MGHRA and CDR2 is YSYEKL. This CDR3 spans 13 amino acids. The V end lost 1 base, the J end lost 10 bases, and 11 bases lay between the germline ends. Here the CDR3 reads CASSQATGLEQFF. The CDR3 region has the DNA TGCGCCAGCAGCCAAGCCACAGGATTGGAGCAGTTCTTC.

CDR3 in amino acids: CSVGGEGRNPGELFF. DNA for the CDR3: TGCAGCGTTGGCGGCGAGGGGCGAAATCCCGGGGAGCTGTTTTTT. The chain employs TRBV29-1 and TRBJ2-2; TRBD1 or TRBD2 may be the D gene (5 bases each). This CDR3 comprises 15 residues. V lost 4 bases and J 6 bases, leaving 18 bases between the germline ends. Germline CDR1 SQVTM, CDR2 ANQGSEA.

V gene TRBV7-9 combines with J gene TRBJ2-1, with D unresolved. In germline, CDR1 is SEHNR, CDR2 FQNEAQ (reference sequence). V lost 3 bases and J 6 bases, leaving 6 bases between the germline ends. The CDR3 extends over 12 amino acids. The CDR3 bases are TGTGCCAGCAGCTTTGTGGGCAATGAGCAGTTCTTC. It specifies CASSFVGNEQFF.